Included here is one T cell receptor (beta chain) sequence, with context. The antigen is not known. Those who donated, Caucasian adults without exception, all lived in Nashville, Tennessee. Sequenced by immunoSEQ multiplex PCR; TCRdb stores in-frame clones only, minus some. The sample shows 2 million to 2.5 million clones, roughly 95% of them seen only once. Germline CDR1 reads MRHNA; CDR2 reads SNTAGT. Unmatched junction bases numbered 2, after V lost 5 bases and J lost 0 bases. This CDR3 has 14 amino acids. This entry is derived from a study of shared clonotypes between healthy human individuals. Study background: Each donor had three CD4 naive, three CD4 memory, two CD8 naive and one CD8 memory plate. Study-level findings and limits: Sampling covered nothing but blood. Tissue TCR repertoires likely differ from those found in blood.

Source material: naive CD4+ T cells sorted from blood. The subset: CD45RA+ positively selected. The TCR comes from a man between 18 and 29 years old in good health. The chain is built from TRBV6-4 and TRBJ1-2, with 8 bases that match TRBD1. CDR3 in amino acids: CASSRTGTNYGYTF. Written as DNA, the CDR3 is TGTGCCAGCAGTCGGACAGGGACTAACTATGGCTACACCTTC.